This entry lists 21 T cell receptor beta chains sequenced from one sample in a study of T-cell memory formation after mild COVID-19. TCRdb independently ran MiXCR on the 5' RACE reads; one entry per CDR3 protein. The repertoire holds 250,000 to 300,000 distinct CDR3 sequences, with roughly 17% as singletons. The source material was PBMCs or a T cell subset sorted from them (not recorded which). The receptors here all came from a man between 18 and 29 years old who had mild COVID-19 (a few samples of this study predate the infection). Cell type and time point are not known.

This clonotype was seen many times. This sequence joins TRBV5-1 and TRBJ1-1; no firm D call. Germline CDR1 and CDR2: SGHRS and YFSETQ. V lost 1 base to trimming and J lost 0 bases, with 10 bases between them. The CDR3 length is 15 residues. CDR3 loop: CASSLTVTMNTEAFF. In nucleotides, the CDR3 is TGCGCCAGCAGCTTGACCGTCACGATGAACACTGAAGCTTTCTTT.

The genes are TRBV5-1 and TRBJ2-2; a possible D gene is TRBD1 (5 bases). From germline, CDR1 is SGHRS and CDR2 YFSETQ. This CDR3 spans 13 amino acids. V was cut by 4 bases and J by 5 bases, with 9 bases left in between. This CDR3 reads CASSIQVTGELFF. In DNA form, the CDR3 reads TGCGCCAGCAGCATACAGGTTACCGGGGAGCTGTTTTTT. The full variable domain, rest sourced from reference TRBV5-1 and TRBJ2-2, is KAGVTQTPRYLIKTRGQQVTLSCSPISGHRSVSWYQQTPGQGLQFLFEYFSETQRNKGNFPGRFSGRQFSNSRSEMNVSTLELGDSALYLCASSIQVTGELFFGEGSRLTVL.

This clonotype was found a few times. The rearrangement links TRBV5-5 to TRBJ2-1; the D is unclear. CDR1 and CDR2 (germline): SGHKS, YYEKEE (reference sequence). The CDR3 consists of 15 residues. Between the trimmed V and J ends, which lost 2 bases and 2 bases, there was a span of 11 bases. The chain's CDR3 is CASSLEVVTYNEQFF. CDR3 nucleotides: TGTGCCAGCAGCTTAGAAGTAGTAACCTACAATGAGCAGTTCTTC.

The rearrangement joins TRBV12-3 or TRBV12-4 to TRBJ1-2; possible D gene TRBD1, 5 bases. Trimming shortened V by 7 bases and J by 7 bases, and 22 bases separated the two germline ends. This CDR3 spans 15 amino acids. Written as DNA, the CDR3 is TGTGCCAGCACCCTAGGGAGGCGAGGGGCGGGTGGCTACACCTTC. Its protein is CASTLGRRGAGGYTF.

There are many counts of this clonotype. The chain couples TRBV9 to TRBJ2-3; no reliable D call. The germline V gene has CDR1 SGDLS and CDR2 YYNGEE. The CDR3 is made up of 14 amino acids. V dropped 0 bases and J dropped 2 bases, with 7 bases sitting between them. The CDR3 reads CASSVVEYTDTQYF. DNA for the CDR3: TGTGCCAGCAGCGTAGTTGAGTACACAGATACGCAGTATTTT.

The chain recombines TRBV19 with TRBJ1-6, with 8 bases lining up with TRBD1. V was clipped by 6 bases and J by 9 bases; unmatched bases: 19. The CDR3 is 18 residues long. Germline CDR1 LNHDA, CDR2 SQIVND (reference sequence). The CDR3 reads CASSRYPGQEHRVSPLHF. The CDR3 DNA reads TGTGCCAGTAGCCGATACCCGGGACAGGAACATCGGGTTTCACCCCTCCACTTT.

This clonotype occurred a few times. V gene TRBV7-2 combines with J gene TRBJ2-2; TRBD1 agrees at 7 bases. V lost 0 bases to trimming and J lost 6 bases; unmatched junction nucleotides: 4. Germline V lookup: CDR1 SGHTA, CDR2 FQGNSA. The CDR3 has 15 residues. In DNA form, the CDR3 reads TGTGCCAGCAGCTTAGCGACAGGGCGGGCCGGGGAGCTGTTTTTT. Its translation: CASSLATGRAGELFF.

The chain couples TRBV6-5 to TRBJ1-2, with TRBD1 matching over 12 bases. CDR1 and CDR2 from the germline V gene are MNHEY and SVGAGI. The CDR3 length is 15 residues. The V gene end was trimmed by 2 bases and the J gene end by 5 bases; junction bases not matched to a gene: 3. CDR3 nucleotide sequence: TGTGCCAGCAGTTACGGGGACAGGGGGCATTATGGCTACACCTTC. Its translation: CASSYGDRGHYGYTF.

This clonotype turned up a few times. In DNA, the CDR3 is TGCGCCAGCAGCCAAGTGGACAGAGAAAAACTGTTTTTT. It yields the protein CASSQVDREKLFF. The V gene is TRBV4-1, the J gene TRBJ1-4; perhaps TRBD1 as D (6 bases). This CDR3 contains 13 residues. The V gene's germline CDR1 is MGHRA and CDR2 YSYEKL. Trimming cost V 1 base and J 8 bases, with 8 bases left between them.

This clonotype was seen many times. V gene TRBV7-9 combines with J gene TRBJ2-2, with unresolved D. The CDR3 length is 12 residues. Germline loops: CDR1 SEHNR, CDR2 FQNEAQ (reference sequence). V was pared by 1 base and J by 6 bases, with 3 bases between. CDR3 loop: CASSLDPGELFF. Here the CDR3 DNA reads TGTGCCAGCAGCTTAGACCCCGGGGAGCTGTTTTTT.

This clonotype turned up a few times. This sequence joins TRBV10-3 and TRBJ2-1; D perhaps matches TRBD1 (6 bases). V shed 8 bases and J shed 6 bases, with 14 bases lying between them. CDR3 length equals 13 residues. CDR1 is ENHRY and CDR2 is SYGVKD in the germline V gene. CDR3 sequence: CAIGFQGRNEQFF. The CDR3 DNA reads TGTGCCATCGGGTTTCAGGGGCGCAATGAGCAGTTCTTC.

This clonotype was seen a handful of times. The CDR3 nucleotides are TGCAGTGCTAGAGCCCCTAGCGGCCGCGGAGATACGCAGTATTTT. Encoded protein: CSARAPSGRGDTQYF. V and J are TRBV20-1 and TRBJ2-3, with 7 bases matching TRBD2. This CDR3 spans 15 amino acids. V lost 1 base to trimming and J lost 5 bases; unmatched junction nucleotides: 9. The germline gives CDR1 DFQATT, CDR2 SNEGSKA (reference sequence).

The rearrangement joins TRBV28 to TRBJ1-4, with D perhaps TRBD1 (6 bases). V was trimmed by 1 base and J by 8 bases, leaving 14 bases between them. Germline values: CDR1 MDHEN, CDR2 SYDVKM. The CDR3 totals 15 residues. This CDR3 reads CASSLFGGAGEKLFF. CDR3 DNA: TGTGCCAGCAGTTTATTCGGGGGCGCCGGGGAAAAACTGTTTTTT.

This clonotype was picked up many times. V and J are TRBV2 and TRBJ2-5; D is uncertain. Germline lookup yields CDR1 SNHLY and CDR2 FYNNEI. The V gene lost 2 bases and the J gene lost 1 base, with 5 bases spanning the gap. The CDR3 contains 13 residues. CDR3 sequence (DNA): TGTGCCAGCAGTGAAATCAGCCAAGAGACCCAGTACTTC. Its translation is CASSEISQETQYF.

This chain joins TRBV5-1 and TRBJ2-7; D may be TRBD1 or TRBD2 (5 bases each). The germline V gene has CDR1 SGHRS and CDR2 YFSETQ. With 2 bases removed from V and 3 bases from J, the gap between germline ends came to 15 bases. The CDR3 totals 15 residues. DNA of the CDR3: TGCGCCAGCAGCTTCTGGGGGTTTGGGGTCTACGAGCAGTACTTC. This codes for CASSFWGFGVYEQYF.

This clonotype occurred a few times. The chain employs TRBV12-3 or TRBV12-4 and TRBJ2-3; 9 positions agree with TRBD2. There are 16 residues in the CDR3. CDR3 loop: CTRSFGTSFSTDTQYF. The CDR3 DNA follows: TGTACTCGCAGTTTTGGGACTAGCTTTAGCACAGATACGCAGTATTTT.

The gene calls are TRBV7-6 and TRBJ2-3; 7 nucleotides align to TRBD2. The V segment lost 5 bases and the J segment 2 bases; nucleotides outside the gene matches: 10. The CDR3 length is 16 residues. Germline V gives CDR1 SGHVS, CDR2 FNYEAQ. CDR3 region: CASSRTREVNTDTQYF. The DNA for the CDR3 is TGTGCCAGCAGCCGAACCCGGGAGGTCAACACAGATACGCAGTATTTT.

This clonotype has a handful of counts. The chain combines TRBV6-5 with TRBJ2-1; TRBD1 matches at 10 bases. J was trimmed by 6 bases and V by 7 bases; bases with no gene match: 6. CDR3 length: 14 residues. CDR1 and CDR2 (germline): MNHEY, SVGAGI. The CDR3 sequence: CASTSGTGANEQFF. CDR3 in DNA: TGTGCCAGCACTTCCGGGACAGGGGCCAATGAGCAGTTCTTC.

This clonotype has only a few counts. The chain combines TRBV28 with TRBJ2-5; TRBD2 agrees at 9 bases. The junction had 6 bases not matched to a gene; V was cut back by 6 bases and J by 1 base. From germline, CDR1 is MDHEN and CDR2 SYDVKM. The CDR3 totals 15 residues. The CDR3, as DNA: TGTGCCAGCAGCCGGACTAGCGACTTCCAAGAGACCCAGTACTTC. It yields the protein CASSRTSDFQETQYF.

This chain joins TRBV6-5 and TRBJ1-3; D not certain. The CDR3 consists of 15 residues. V lost 2 bases and J lost 0, with 8 bases in between. The germline V gene has CDR1 MNHEY and CDR2 SVGAGI. This chain's CDR3 is CASSYMGPSGNTIYF. The CDR3 bases are TGTGCCAGCAGTTACATGGGCCCCTCTGGAAACACCATATATTTT.

Only a few counts were recorded for this clonotype. J is TRBJ2-7 and V is TRBV27; a possible D gene is TRBD1 (6 bases). V lost 5 bases and J lost 6, with 17 bases in between. This CDR3 is 14 amino acids long. The germline gives CDR1 MNHEY, CDR2 SMNVEV (reference sequence). The CDR3 nucleotides read TGTGCCAGCAGTGCCACAGGGCAGAGAATCGAGCAGTACGTC. Translated, it gives CASSATGQRIEQYV.